The clone carrying this T cell receptor beta chain turned up a few times. The antigen is undetermined. The sample originates from a study of T cells in Graves' hyperthyroidism and ophthalmopathy. Study-wide findings and caveats: Through a model of 13 V-J features, ophthalmopathy was separated from stable hyperthyroidism.

Using RNA transcripts as the source, TCR beta CDR3 regions were amplified. In the first-round RT-PCR of the TCR CDR3, the HTBI primer set was used. TCRdb called the multiplex PCR reads again in MiXCR, with one record for every CDR3 protein. Counted here are roughly 200,000 distinct CDR3 sequences, around 17% occurring once; the ten biggest clones make up around 47%. Trimming at V came to 7 bases and at J to 0 bases, leaving 5 bases not matched to a gene. Germline CDR1 and CDR2: LNHDA and SQIVND (reference sequence). The CDR3 loop spans 14 amino acids. The sample comprised blood. This sequence was found in a man aged 35-49 years with Graves' hyperthyroidism. This chain uses TRBV19 with TRBJ1-1; 7 positions match TRBD1. This chain's CDR3 is CASTRGGMNTEAFF. DNA of the CDR3: TGTGCCAGTACCCGAGGGGGCATGAACACTGAAGCTTTCTTT.